The rows below give T cell receptor beta chains drawn from one sample of a study of blood T cells in healthy people across ages. TCRdb ran MiXCR on the 5' RACE reads and lists one entry per CDR3 protein. Among about 780,000 distinct CDR3 sequences listed, less than 60% were seen once. Sequencing was performed on blood. These receptors originate from a man of 80 years or more in good health. CDR3s include the opening cysteine and the closing phenylalanine or tryptophan. The D gene is left open where the match is weak. Not every row has a clone size; where given, it reads once, few, many or a size class.

clone_size	v_call	d_call	j_call	cdr3_aa	cdr3_nt
-	TRBV20-1	-	TRBJ2-5	CSALQEIEETQYF	TGCAGTGCTTTACAGGAGATTGAGGAGACCCAGTACTTC
many	TRBV5-5	-	TRBJ1-5	CASRITEQGPQHF	TGTGCCAGCAGAATTACCGAACAGGGGCCCCAGCATTTT
-	TRBV6-6	TRBD2	TRBJ2-7	CASSTGEGLSEQYF	TGTGCCAGCAGCACGGGGGAGGGCCTCTCCGAGCAGTACTTC
-	TRBV7-2	TRBD2	TRBJ2-1	CASSLNPGVAGADEQFF	TGTGCCAGCAGCTTAAATCCGGGAGTAGCGGGAGCTGATGAGCAGTTCTTC
-	TRBV20-1	TRBD2	TRBJ2-7	CSARGEGLYEQYF	TGCAGTGCTAGAGGGGAGGGGTTGTACGAGCAGTACTTC
-	TRBV12-5	TRBD2	TRBJ2-5	CASGPGLAGEQETQYF	TGTGCTAGTGGCCCCGGACTAGCTGGAGAACAAGAGACCCAGTACTTC
many	TRBV12-3/TRBV12-4	-	TRBJ2-7	CASSFSGRERYEQYF	TGTGCCAGCAGTTTCTCCGGGAGAGAAAGGTACGAGCAGTACTTC
few	TRBV20-1	TRBD1	TRBJ2-7	CSANPGQVPHEQYF	TGCAGTGCAAACCCGGGACAGGTCCCCCACGAGCAGTACTTC
few	TRBV20-1	-	TRBJ2-2	CSALIPYRTGELFF	TGCAGTGCTCTTATCCCATATCGGACCGGGGAGCTGTTTTTT
few	TRBV10-3	TRBD1	TRBJ2-7	CAISESKRQGDEQYF	TGTGCCATCAGTGAGTCGAAGCGACAGGGGGACGAGCAGTACTTC
few	TRBV3-1	-	TRBJ2-3	CASSQGYTDTQYF	TGTGCCAGCAGCCAAGGCTACACAGATACGCAGTATTTT
-	TRBV20-1	-	TRBJ2-7	CSAPAGGTYEQYF	TGCAGTGCTCCGGCGGGCGGGACCTACGAGCAGTACTTC
once	TRBV3-1	-	TRBJ2-7	CASSQERSSYEQYF	TGTGCCAGCAGCCAAGAAAGGAGCTCCTACGAGCAGTACTTC
-	TRBV12-3/TRBV12-4	TRBD2	TRBJ2-5	CASRIAGDGNEQYF	TGTGCCAGCAGGATAGCGGGAGACGGGAATGAGCAGTACTTC
few	TRBV5-6	-	TRBJ1-1	CASSLYEEGGTEAFF	TGTGCCAGCAGCTTGTATGAGGAGGGGGGGACTGAAGCTTTCTTT
few	TRBV5-1	-	TRBJ2-1	CASSLEGDEQFF	TGCGCCAGCAGCTTGGAGGGTGATGAGCAGTTCTTC
-	TRBV5-1	TRBD1	TRBJ1-1	CASTNEGTGGTEAFF	TGCGCCAGCACCAACGAGGGGACAGGGGGAACTGAAGCTTTCTTT
-	TRBV20-1	TRBD2	TRBJ2-7	CSALAGLGLYEQYF	TGCAGCGCACTAGCGGGACTCGGCCTCTACGAGCAGTACTTC
-	TRBV20-1	-	TRBJ1-5	CSARVPEKDQPQHF	TGCAGTGCTAGGGTCCCGGAGAAGGATCAGCCCCAGCATTTT
many	TRBV27	-	TRBJ2-7	CASYGGTLAEQYF	TGTGCCAGCTATGGAGGGACCTTGGCCGAGCAGTACTTC
once	TRBV7-9	TRBD2	TRBJ2-5	CASSSVSGSSQEQYF	TGTGCCAGCAGCTCAGTCAGCGGGAGCTCGCAAGAGCAGTACTTC
-	TRBV6-1	-	TRBJ2-7	CASSDLAPPRREQYF	TGTGCCAGCTCCGACCTAGCGCCTCCGCGGCGGGAGCAGTACTTC
few	TRBV6-2/TRBV6-3	-	TRBJ2-3	CASSYTGTDTQYF	TGTGCCAGCAGTTACACGGGGACAGATACGCAGTATTTT
few	TRBV7-2	-	TRBJ2-7	CASSLGWNEQYF	TGTGCCAGCAGCCTAGGGTGGAATGAGCAGTACTTC
-	TRBV7-3	TRBD2	TRBJ2-1	CASSLSGRYGNEQFF	TGTGCCAGCAGCCTTAGCGGGAGGTACGGCAATGAGCAGTTCTTC
-	TRBV7-2	-	TRBJ2-5	CASSLSTGKTQYF	TGTGCCAGCAGCTTAAGTACAGGGAAGACCCAGTACTTC
few	TRBV25-1	-	TRBJ2-6	CASSGGAGANVLTF	TGTGCCAGCAGTGGGGGGGCTGGGGCCAACGTCCTGACTTTC
once	TRBV12-3/TRBV12-4	TRBD1	TRBJ2-3	CASSEAGGIAVDTQYF	TGTGCCAGCAGTGAAGCAGGGGGCATCGCTGTAGATACGCAGTATTTT
-	TRBV7-8	TRBD1	TRBJ2-5	CASSATGLQETQYF	TGTGCCAGCAGCGCGACAGGGCTACAAGAGACCCAGTACTTC
-	TRBV4-2	-	TRBJ2-3	CASSQGAASTDTQYF	TGTGCCAGCAGCCAAGGAGCGGCTAGCACAGATACGCAGTATTTT
-	TRBV5-4	-	TRBJ2-7	CANSLADGTYEQYF	TGTGCCAACAGCTTGGCTGACGGGACCTACGAGCAGTACTTC
few	TRBV7-2	-	TRBJ1-6	CASSSSVGPLHF	TGTGCCAGCAGCTCCTCGGTAGGACCCCTCCACTTT
-	TRBV19	TRBD2	TRBJ2-3	CASSRTSGKLENTQYF	TGTGCCAGTAGTAGGACTAGCGGGAAGCTAGAGAATACGCAGTATTTT
-	TRBV29-1	-	TRBJ1-3	CSVVPDSGNTIYF	TGCAGCGTTGTGCCAGACTCTGGAAACACCATATATTTT
-	TRBV10-2	TRBD1	TRBJ2-1	CASTNPTTGVHEQFF	TGCGCCAGCACAAACCCGACGACAGGGGTCCATGAGCAGTTCTTC
many	TRBV12-3/TRBV12-4	-	TRBJ1-2	CASSRDTRDGYTF	TGTGCCAGCAGCCGGGACACCCGGGATGGCTACACCTTC
-	TRBV3-1	-	TRBJ2-7	CASSQVSSEQYF	TGTGCCAGCAGCCAAGTAAGCTCCGAGCAGTACTTC
-	TRBV11-3	-	TRBJ2-6	CASSLQVAGANVLTF	TGTGCCAGCAGTTTACAGGTGGCTGGGGCCAACGTCCTGACTTTC
-	TRBV28	TRBD1	TRBJ2-5	CASSLSGQGAREQYF	TGTGCCAGCAGTTTATCTGGACAGGGGGCGCGAGAGCAGTACTTC
many	TRBV14	-	TRBJ2-7	CASSQDSQYYEQYF	TGTGCCAGCAGCCAAGATAGTCAGTACTACGAGCAGTACTTC
few	TRBV7-2	-	TRBJ1-1	CASSLAGYTEAFF	TGTGCCAGCAGCTTAGCGGGTTACACTGAAGCTTTCTTT
-	TRBV27	-	TRBJ2-7	CASSLWGRAYEQYF	TGTGCCAGCAGTTTATGGGGGCGGGCCTACGAGCAGTACTTC
few	TRBV20-1	TRBD2	TRBJ2-5	CSAVPPTSAQETQYF	TGCAGTGCCGTTCCCCCGACTAGCGCACAAGAGACCCAGTACTTC
few	TRBV7-9	-	TRBJ2-3	CASSSRPTGSDTQYF	TGTGCCAGCAGCTCACGGCCCACGGGCTCAGATACGCAGTATTTT